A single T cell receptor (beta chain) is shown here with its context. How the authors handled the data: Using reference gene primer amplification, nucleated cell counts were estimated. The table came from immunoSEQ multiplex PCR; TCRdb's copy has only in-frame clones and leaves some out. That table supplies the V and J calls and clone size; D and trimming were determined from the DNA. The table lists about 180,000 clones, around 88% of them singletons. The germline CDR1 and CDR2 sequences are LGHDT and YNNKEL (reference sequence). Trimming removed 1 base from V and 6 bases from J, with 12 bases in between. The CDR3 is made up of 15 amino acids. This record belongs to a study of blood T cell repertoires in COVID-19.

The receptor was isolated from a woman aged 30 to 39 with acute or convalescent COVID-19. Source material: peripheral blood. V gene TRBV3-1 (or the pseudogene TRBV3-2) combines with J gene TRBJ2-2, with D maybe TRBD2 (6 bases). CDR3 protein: CASSQGTGVAGELFF. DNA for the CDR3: TGTGCCAGCAGCCAAGGAACGGGAGTAGCCGGGGAGCTGTTTTTT.